The T cell receptor (beta chain) under discussion was sequenced for a study of T-cell memory formation after mild COVID-19. This clonotype turned up a few times. J gave up 4 bases and V 0 bases, and 3 bases lay outside the gene matches. The CDR3 is made up of 15 amino acids. Germline V gene lookup returns CDR1 SGHRS and CDR2 YFSETQ. TCRdb ran MiXCR on the 5' RACE reads and lists one entry per CDR3 protein. The sample records about 560,000 distinct CDR3 sequences, less than 25% being singletons. Sequenced sample: PBMCs or a T cell subset sorted from them (not recorded which). The TCR was taken from an adult woman who had mild COVID-19 (a few samples of this study predate the infection). Cell type and time point are not known. This chain connects TRBV5-1 to TRBJ2-1, with TRBD2 identical over 8 bases. The CDR3 DNA reads TGCGCCAGCAGCTTGGCCCGGGAGGGGTACAATGAGCAGTTCTTC. Translation gives CASSLAREGYNEQFF.